This T cell receptor (beta chain) was observed in a study of CD8 T cells in Susac syndrome. Turning to the study itself: Patients with Susac syndrome who were sequenced included more than five with active disease and eight in remission. Study-wide findings and caveats: In Susac syndrome, the CD4+ T cell repertoires did not show clonal expansion.

RNA amounts of roughly 0.45 to 1 ug underwent reverse transcription with random hexamers. Using its own MiXCR run on the immunoSEQ multiplex PCR reads, TCRdb lists one record per CDR3 protein. The sample lists tens of thousands of distinct CDR3 sequences; 90% to 95% were seen once. The CDR3 contains 15 residues. The V gene's germline CDR1 is MNHEY and CDR2 SVGEGT. J was trimmed by 9 bases and V by 7 bases; bases with no gene match: 12. About this clonotype: What it recognizes is unknown.

The TCR comes from a human donor with Susac syndrome. The sequenced sample consisted of CD4+ T cells from PBMCs. The chain joins TRBV6-2 or TRBV6-3 to TRBJ2-1, with 10 bases identical to TRBD2. As DNA, the CDR3 is TGTGCCAGCACCGGGGTAGCGGGGGGATACGGTGAGCAGTTCTTC. Protein sequence: CASTGVAGGYGEQFF.